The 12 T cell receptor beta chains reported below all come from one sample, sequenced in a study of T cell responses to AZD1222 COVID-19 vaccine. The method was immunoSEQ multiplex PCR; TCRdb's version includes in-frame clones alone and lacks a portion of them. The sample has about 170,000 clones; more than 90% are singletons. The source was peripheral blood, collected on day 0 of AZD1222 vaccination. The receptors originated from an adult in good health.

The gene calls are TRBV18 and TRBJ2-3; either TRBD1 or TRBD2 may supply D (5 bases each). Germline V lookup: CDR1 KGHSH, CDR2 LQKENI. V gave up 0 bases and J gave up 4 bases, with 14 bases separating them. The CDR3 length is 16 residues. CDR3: CASSPPGTIRADTQYF. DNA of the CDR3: TGTGCCAGCTCACCACCCGGGACCATCCGGGCAGATACGCAGTATTTT.

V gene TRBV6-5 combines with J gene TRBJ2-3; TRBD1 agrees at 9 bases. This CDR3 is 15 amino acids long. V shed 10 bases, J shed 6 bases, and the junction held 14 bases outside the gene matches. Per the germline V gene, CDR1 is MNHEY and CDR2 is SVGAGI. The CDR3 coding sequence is TGTGCCATCCAAGTATGGGGACAGGGTTGGGATACGCAGTATTTT. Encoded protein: CAIQVWGQGWDTQYF.

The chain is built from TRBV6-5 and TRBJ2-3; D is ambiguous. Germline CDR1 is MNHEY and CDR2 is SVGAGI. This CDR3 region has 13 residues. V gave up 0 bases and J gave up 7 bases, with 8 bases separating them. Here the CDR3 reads CASSYSARNTQYF. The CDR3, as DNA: TGTGCCAGCAGTTACTCTGCCAGAAATACGCAGTATTTT.

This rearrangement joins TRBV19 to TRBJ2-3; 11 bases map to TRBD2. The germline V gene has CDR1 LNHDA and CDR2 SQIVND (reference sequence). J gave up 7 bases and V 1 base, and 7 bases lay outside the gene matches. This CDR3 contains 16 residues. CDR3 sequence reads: CASSIASSGGINTQYF. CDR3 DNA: TGTGCCAGTAGTATAGCGTCTAGCGGGGGGATTAATACGCAGTATTTT.

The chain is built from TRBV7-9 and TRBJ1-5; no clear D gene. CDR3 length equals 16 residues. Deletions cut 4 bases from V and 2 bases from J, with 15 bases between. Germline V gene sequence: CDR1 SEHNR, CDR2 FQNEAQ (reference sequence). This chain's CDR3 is CASSSRVWKGNQPQHF. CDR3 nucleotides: TGTGCCAGCAGCTCGCGGGTGTGGAAGGGCAATCAGCCCCAGCATTTT.

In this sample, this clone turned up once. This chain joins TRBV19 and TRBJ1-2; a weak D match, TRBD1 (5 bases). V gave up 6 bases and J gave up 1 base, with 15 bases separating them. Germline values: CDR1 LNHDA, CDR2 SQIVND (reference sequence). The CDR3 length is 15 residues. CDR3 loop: CASRNDGTDNYGYTF. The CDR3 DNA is TGTGCCAGTAGAAATGACGGGACGGATAACTATGGCTACACCTTC.

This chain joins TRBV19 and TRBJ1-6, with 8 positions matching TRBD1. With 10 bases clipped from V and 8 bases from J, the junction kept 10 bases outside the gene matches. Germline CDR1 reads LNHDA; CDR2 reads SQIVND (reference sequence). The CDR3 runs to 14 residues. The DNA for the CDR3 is TGTGCCAAAGACAGGGGCGCGAGGGATTCACCCCTCCACTTT. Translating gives CAKDRGARDSPLHF.

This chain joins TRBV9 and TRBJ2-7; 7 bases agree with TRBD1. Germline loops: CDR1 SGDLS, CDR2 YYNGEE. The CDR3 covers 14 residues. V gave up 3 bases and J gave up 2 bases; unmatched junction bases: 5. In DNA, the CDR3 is TGTGCCAGCAGCGCCGACAGGGTAACCTACGAGCAGTACTTC. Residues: CASSADRVTYEQYF. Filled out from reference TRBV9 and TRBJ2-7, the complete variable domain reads DSGVTQTPKHLITATGQRVTLRCSPRSGDLSVYWYQQSLDQGLQFLIQYYNGEERAKGNILERFSAQQFPDLHSELNLSSLELGDSALYFCASSADRVTYEQYFGPGTRLTVT.

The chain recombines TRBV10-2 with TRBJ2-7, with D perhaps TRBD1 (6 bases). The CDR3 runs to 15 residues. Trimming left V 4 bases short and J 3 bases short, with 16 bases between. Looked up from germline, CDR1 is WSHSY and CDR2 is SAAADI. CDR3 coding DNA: TGCGCCAGCAGTGGTATGATGACAGGAGGCTACGAGCAGTACTTC. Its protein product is CASSGMMTGGYEQYF.

CDR3: CAIRTRPDTSNYGYTF. The CDR3 DNA is TGTGCCATCAGGACCCGGCCAGACACCTCTAACTATGGCTACACCTTC. The genes are TRBV10-3 and TRBJ1-2, with D unresolved. CDR3 length: 16 residues. V lost 6 bases, J lost 0 bases, and 17 bases lay in between. Germline V CDR1 and CDR2: ENHRY, SYGVKD.

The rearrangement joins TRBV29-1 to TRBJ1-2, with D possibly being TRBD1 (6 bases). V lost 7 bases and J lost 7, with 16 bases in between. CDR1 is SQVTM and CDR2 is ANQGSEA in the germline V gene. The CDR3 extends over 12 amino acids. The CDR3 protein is CSATGTAGGYTF. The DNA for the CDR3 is TGCAGCGCTACAGGGACTGCCGGTGGCTACACCTTC.

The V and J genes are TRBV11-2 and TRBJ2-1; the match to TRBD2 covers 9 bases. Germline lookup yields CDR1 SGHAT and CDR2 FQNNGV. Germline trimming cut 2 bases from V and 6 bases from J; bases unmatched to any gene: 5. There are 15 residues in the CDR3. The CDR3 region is CASSLKAGGPNEQFF. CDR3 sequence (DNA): TGTGCCAGCAGCTTAAAAGCGGGAGGCCCCAATGAGCAGTTCTTC.